This T cell receptor (beta chain) was found in a study of shared clonotypes between healthy human individuals. A word on this clone: What it binds is unknown.

Germline CDR1 is SGHNT and CDR2 is YYREEE (reference sequence). The CDR3 runs to 15 residues. Trimming removed 0 bases from V and 3 bases from J, with 13 bases in between. General observations from the study: It was the few donors that limited the genetic and exposure-history diversity represented.

Investigators spread the genomic DNA of each subset evenly over several immunoSEQ plates. The data were produced by immunoSEQ multiplex PCR, yet TCRdb's version contains in-frame clones alone and is incomplete. Among 470,000 or so clones listed, over 75% were seen once. The clonotype originates from a woman between 35 and 50 years old in good health. Some clones in this sample may be carry-over from other donors' samples. This rearrangement joins TRBV5-4 to TRBJ2-7; D gene ambiguous. Sample: PBMCs. CDR3: CASSLESNPLYEQYF. As DNA, the CDR3 is TGTGCCAGCAGCTTGGAGTCTAACCCACTCTACGAGCAGTACTTC.